The T cell receptor (beta chain) under discussion was sequenced for a study of shared clonotypes between healthy human individuals. This clone is a singleton in its sample. The data were produced by immunoSEQ multiplex PCR, yet TCRdb's version contains in-frame clones alone and is incomplete. The sample lists about 1.1 million clones, approximately 80% occurring once. From germline, CDR1 is SGHRS and CDR2 YFSETQ. This CDR3 region has 13 residues. Deletions cut 3 bases from V and 4 bases from J, with 11 bases between. The receptor comes from a man aged 18-30 years in good health. Some clones in this sample may be carry-over from other donors' samples. Sequenced: memory CD4+ T cells from PBMCs. Described subset: CD45RA-negative fraction. V gene TRBV5-1 combines with J gene TRBJ2-7; the D gene is possibly TRBD1 (6 bases). The CDR3 sequence: CASSSDSTYEQYF. In DNA form, the CDR3 reads TGCGCCAGCAGCTCGGACAGCACTTACGAGCAGTACTTC.